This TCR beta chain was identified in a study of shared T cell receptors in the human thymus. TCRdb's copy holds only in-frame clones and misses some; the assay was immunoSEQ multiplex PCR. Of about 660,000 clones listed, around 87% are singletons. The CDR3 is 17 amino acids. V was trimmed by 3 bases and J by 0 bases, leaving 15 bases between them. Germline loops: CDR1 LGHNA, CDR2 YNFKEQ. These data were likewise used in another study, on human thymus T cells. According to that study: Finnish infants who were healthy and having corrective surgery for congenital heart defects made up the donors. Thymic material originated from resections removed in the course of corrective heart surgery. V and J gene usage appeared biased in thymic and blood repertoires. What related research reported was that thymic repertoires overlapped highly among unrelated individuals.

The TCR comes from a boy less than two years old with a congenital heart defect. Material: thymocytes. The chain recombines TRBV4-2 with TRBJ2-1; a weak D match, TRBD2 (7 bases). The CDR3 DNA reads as TGTGCCAGCAGCCAGCAAGGGGGGGCGACCTCCTACAATGAGCAGTTCTTC. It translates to CASSQQGGATSYNEQFF.